The sequence of this T cell receptor (beta chain) was determined in a study of cytomegalovirus exposure and HLA in healthy donors. 13 Jbeta primers and 60 Vbeta primers were used for the PCR. TCRdb's copy holds only in-frame clones and misses some; the assay was immunoSEQ multiplex PCR. Of about 130,000 clones detected, roughly 79% appear once; the ten largest clones hold around 1.8%. This CDR3 contains 14 residues. Germline lookup yields CDR1 LNHDA and CDR2 SQIVND (reference sequence). V was cut by 5 bases and J by 3 bases, with 11 bases left in between. This clonotype was obtained from a woman between 50 and 59 years old in good health and CMV-seronegative. Sequencing was performed on PBMCs. J is TRBJ1-5 and V is TRBV19; no clear D gene. In DNA form, the CDR3 reads TGTGCCAGTAGTCAACGGGAGCTCAATCAGCCCCAGCATTTT. Translating gives CASSQRELNQPQHF. The full variable domain, in which reference TRBV19 and TRBJ1-5 provide the parts outside the CDR3, is DGGITQSPKYLFRKEGQNVTLSCEQNLNHDAMYWYRQDPGQGLRLIYYSQIVNDFQKGDIAEGYSVSREKKESFPLTVTSAQKNPTAFYLCASSQRELNQPQHFGDGTRLSIL.